This T cell receptor beta chain was sequenced in a study of response to subunit inactivated influenza vaccine. In the case of this clonotype: As yet, its antigen is unknown.

This CDR3 spans 15 amino acids. Germline assignment: CDR1 LNHNV and CDR2 YYDKDF (reference sequence). V lost 4 bases to trimming and J lost 0 bases; unmatched junction nucleotides: 5. In TCRdb, the RT-PCR reads were re-called with MiXCR into one record per CDR3 protein. This table holds 700,000 to 800,000 distinct CDR3 sequences, about 18% found once. The study's findings and limits: Authors suggested each seasonal influenza vaccination recruits few new T cells.

The gene calls are TRBV15 and TRBJ1-2; 7 positions match TRBD1. This sequence originates from a man aged 45-65 years who received an inactivated influenza vaccine. Source: PBMCs from blood, taken roughly 5 days after vaccination. CDR3 bases: TGTGCCACCAGCACCCGACAGGGAGCTAACTATGGCTACACCTTC. Protein: CATSTRQGANYGYTF.